This T cell receptor beta chain came from a study of cytomegalovirus exposure and HLA in healthy donors. Study-wide results and limits: Equally common other TCR beta chains were less clonally expanded than HLA-associated ones, a later analysis found. According to the study, roughly 160 TCR beta chains were cytomegalovirus-associated.

Looked up from germline, CDR1 is SGHTA and CDR2 is FQGNSA. The junction had 6 bases not matched to a gene; V was cut back by 7 bases and J by 4 bases. The CDR3 consists of 13 residues. In this sample, this clone turned up a few times. Its cognate antigen is unknown. A multiplex PCR was run with 60 Vbeta primers and 13 Jbeta primers. Profiling relied on immunoSEQ multiplex PCR, and the TCRdb table lists in-frame clones only, not all of them. This table has about 43,000 clones, 70% to 80% appearing once. V usage is TRBV7-2 and J usage is TRBJ1-2; 7 positions agree with TRBD1. Material: PBMCs. The receptor's source is a man between 25 and 39 years old in good health and CMV-seronegative. The CDR3 here is CASNPDRTYGYTF. The CDR3 DNA is TGTGCCAGCAACCCGGACAGGACCTATGGCTACACCTTC. The variable domain in full, with the rest retrieved from reference TRBV7-2 and TRBJ1-2, is GAGVSQSPSNKVTEKGKDVELRCDPISGHTALYWYRQSLGQGLEFLIYFQGNSAPDKSGLPSDRFSAERTGGSVSTLTIQRTQQEDSAVYLCASNPDRTYGYTFGSGTRLTVV.